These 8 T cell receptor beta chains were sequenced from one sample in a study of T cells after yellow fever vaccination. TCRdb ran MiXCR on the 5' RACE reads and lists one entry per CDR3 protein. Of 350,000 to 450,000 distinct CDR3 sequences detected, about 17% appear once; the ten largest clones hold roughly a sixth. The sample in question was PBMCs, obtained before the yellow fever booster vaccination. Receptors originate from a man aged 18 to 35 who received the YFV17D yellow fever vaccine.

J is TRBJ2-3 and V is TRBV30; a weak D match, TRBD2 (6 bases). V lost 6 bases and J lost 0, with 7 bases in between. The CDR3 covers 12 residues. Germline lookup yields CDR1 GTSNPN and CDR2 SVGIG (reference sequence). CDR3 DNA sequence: TGTGCCTGCGGGACTAGCACAGATACGCAGTATTTT. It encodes CACGTSTDTQYF.

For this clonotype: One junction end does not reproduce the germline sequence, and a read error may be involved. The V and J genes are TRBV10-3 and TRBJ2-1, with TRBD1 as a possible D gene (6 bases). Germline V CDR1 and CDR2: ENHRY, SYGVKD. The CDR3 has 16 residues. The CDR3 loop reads CAISESWGHYYNEQFF. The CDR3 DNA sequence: TGTGCCATCAGCGAGTCGTGGGGGCATTATTACAATGAGCAGTTCTTC.

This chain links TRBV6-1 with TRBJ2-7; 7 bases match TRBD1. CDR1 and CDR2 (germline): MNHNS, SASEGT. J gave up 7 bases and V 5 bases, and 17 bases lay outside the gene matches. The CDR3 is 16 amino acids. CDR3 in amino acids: CASSTRTGLMGLEQYF. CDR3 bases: TGTGCCAGCAGTACGAGGACAGGTTTGATGGGCTTGGAGCAGTACTTC.

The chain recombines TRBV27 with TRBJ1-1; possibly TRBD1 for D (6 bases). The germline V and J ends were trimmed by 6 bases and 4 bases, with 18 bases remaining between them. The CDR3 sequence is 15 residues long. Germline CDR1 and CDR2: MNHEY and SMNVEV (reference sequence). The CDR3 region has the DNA TGTGCCAGCAGGATTTCGACAGGAGGACTCACTGAAGCTTTCTTT. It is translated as CASRISTGGLTEAFF.

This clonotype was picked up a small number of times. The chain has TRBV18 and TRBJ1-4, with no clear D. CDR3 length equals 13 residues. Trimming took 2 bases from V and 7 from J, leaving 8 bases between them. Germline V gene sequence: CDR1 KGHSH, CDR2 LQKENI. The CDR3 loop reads CASSPVAGEKLFF. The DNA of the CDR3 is TGTGCCAGCTCACCAGTGGCGGGTGAAAAACTGTTTTTT.

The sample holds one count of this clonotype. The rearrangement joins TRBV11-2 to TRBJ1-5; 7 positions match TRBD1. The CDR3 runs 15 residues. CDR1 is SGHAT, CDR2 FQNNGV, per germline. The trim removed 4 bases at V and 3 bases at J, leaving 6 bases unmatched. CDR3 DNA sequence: TGTGCCAGCAGCTCGGGGACAGCGTACAATCAGCCCCAGCATTTT. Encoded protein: CASSSGTAYNQPQHF.

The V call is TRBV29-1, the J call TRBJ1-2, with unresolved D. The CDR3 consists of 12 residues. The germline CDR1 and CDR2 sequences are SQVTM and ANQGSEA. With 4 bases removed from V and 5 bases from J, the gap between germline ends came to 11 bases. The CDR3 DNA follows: TGCAGCGTTGTTAGTAGGGATTATGGCTACACCTTC. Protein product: CSVVSRDYGYTF. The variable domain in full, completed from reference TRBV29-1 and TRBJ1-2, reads SAVISQKPSRDICQRGTSLTIQCQVDSQVTMMFWYRQQPGQSLTLIATANQGSEATYESGFVIDKFPISRPNLTFSTLTVSNMSPEDSSIYLCSVVSRDYGYTFGSGTRLTVV.

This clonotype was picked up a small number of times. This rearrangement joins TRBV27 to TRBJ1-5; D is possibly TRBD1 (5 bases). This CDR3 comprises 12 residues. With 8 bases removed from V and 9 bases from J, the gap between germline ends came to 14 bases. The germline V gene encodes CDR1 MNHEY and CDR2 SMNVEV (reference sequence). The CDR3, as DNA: TGTGCCAGCGGGGCGGGTGTGGGGCCCCAGCATTTT. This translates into CASGAGVGPQHF.